This is a list of T cell receptor beta chains from one sample in a study of blood T cell repertoires in COVID-19. Generated by immunoSEQ multiplex PCR, the TCRdb table keeps only in-frame clones and is missing some. The sample lists about 400,000 clones; around 90% were seen once. The sequenced sample consisted of peripheral blood. These receptor sequences come from a middle-aged man with acute or convalescent COVID-19. Each CDR3 is given with its conserved first and last residue. Each record gives: D gene, V gene, clone size, CDR3 protein. A D gene is named only where the DNA matches it firmly. Clone size is not always given. Where it is, it says once, few, many or a class for expanded clones.

-,TRBV7-8,-,CASSQRSGSANYGYTF
-,TRBV30,-,CAWSPRGYRTEAFF
-,TRBV28,-,CASSLIRGIRSDTQYF
-,TRBV28,once,CATLRRAGYGEQYF
-,TRBV7-8,few,CASSFSDRSHEQYF
-,TRBV24-1,-,CATCSGTDVRVLGEQFF
-,TRBV10-1,-,CASSEMDSSYEQYF
-,TRBV6-1,-,CASSEHPGGTDTQYF
TRBD2,TRBV5-5,-,CASSQGLAGNTDTQYF
TRBD2,TRBV11-3,-,CASSSTGSGGAGDTQYF
TRBD1,TRBV19,once,CASSFGQGYGYTF
TRBD2,TRBV5-1,once,CASSLETSGATDTQYF
TRBD1,TRBV7-9,-,CASSRRSGRDRDKNTEAFF
-,TRBV27,-,CASSFPGQREAFF
TRBD2,TRBV2,-,CASREPGTRGANEQFF
-,TRBV27,-,CASSPFLATNEKLFF
-,TRBV9,-,CASSARIPGKPYNEQFF
-,TRBV4-3,-,CASSQDHSEAFF
TRBD1,TRBV27,-,CASSSPGQGRSGYTF
-,TRBV9,-,CASSVEQHNEQFF
-,TRBV19,-,CATGTGFYTEAFF
-,TRBV10-3,-,CAISRDTGIEQFF
TRBD1,TRBV24-1,-,CATGTETYNEQFF
TRBD1,TRBV18,-,CASSGQGEETQYF
-,TRBV2,-,CASGEQGVEAFF
-,TRBV14,-,CASSSPPGNTIYF
-,TRBV2,-,CASGGGATYEQYF
TRBD1,TRBV5-1,few,CASSHRGGVEQFF
-,TRBV9,-,CASSAVRGGNQLANYGYTF
TRBD1,TRBV6-4,-,CASSDLLDRGDPCSYEQYF
-,TRBV28,-,CASSPDILLPQHF